This T cell receptor beta chain was found in a study of cytomegalovirus exposure and HLA in healthy donors. Primers for the PCR totalled 60 Vbeta and 13 Jbeta. Profiled with immunoSEQ multiplex PCR; TCRdb holds only in-frame clones, not every one. Among 150,000 or so clones, less than 80% were seen once, and the ten largest hold under 2.5%. Study-level findings and limits: After further analysis at a later stage, 16,951 TCR beta sequences were associated with HLA alleles at 0.05 false discovery rate. Prior analysis indicated that the majority of TCR beta V segments exhibited productivity approximately 90% or approximately 30% of the time. Some TCR beta chains (over 150 of them) were listed as cytomegalovirus-associated. TCR beta V- and J-gene trimming was later associated with a missense DCLRE1C variant.

In its sample, this clone was seen a few times. Its antigen remains unknown. V dropped 2 bases and J dropped 1 base, with 8 bases sitting between them. CDR1 is SGHTA and CDR2 is FQGNSA in the germline V gene. The CDR3 runs to 14 residues. The chain joins TRBV7-2 to TRBJ1-1; D remains ambiguous. The sample was PBMCs. This sequence was found in a man aged 25 to 40 in good health and CMV-seronegative. The CDR3 coding sequence is TGTGCCAGCAGCTTACAGCCGGGGAACACTGAAGCTTTCTTT. It encodes CASSLQPGNTEAFF.